A selection of T cell receptor beta chains follows, all from one sample in a study of T-cell reconstitution after alpha-beta-depleted transplantation in children. MiXCR was run by TCRdb on the PCR reads, yielding one entry per CDR3 protein. The sample shows about 410,000 distinct CDR3 sequences, approximately 20% of them seen only once. Sample: PBMCs from the stem cell graft donor, taken from the stem cell graft. These receptors came from a human donor who donated a stem cell graft to a child with acute myeloid leukemia. Both conserved end residues are part of each CDR3. The D gene is left open where the match is weak. The size of a clone is reported for some rows only, either as once, few or many, or as a class for expanded clones.

V	D	size	J	CDR3	DNA
TRBV19	.	.	TRBJ2-2	CASKPGANTGELFF	TGTGCCAGTAAACCGGGGGCGAACACCGGGGAGCTGTTTTTT
TRBV10-3	TRBD2	.	TRBJ2-3	CAISESTSVLTDTQYF	TGTGCCATCAGTGAGTCGACTAGCGTCCTAACAGATACGCAGTATTTT
TRBV7-9	.	.	TRBJ2-1	CASSSGVRNSNGEQFF	TGTGCCAGCAGTTCTGGAGTACGTAACTCTAATGGTGAGCAGTTCTTC
TRBV10-3	.	few	TRBJ2-3	CAIKRGFDTDTQYF	TGTGCCATCAAACGGGGCTTTGACACAGATACGCAGTATTTT
TRBV20-1	.	many	TRBJ2-7	CSAARGGETYEQYF	TGCAGTGCCGCCAGGGGAGGGGAGACTTACGAGCAGTACTTC
TRBV7-9	TRBD1	.	TRBJ2-5	CASSPQDRGHQETQYF	TGTGCCAGCAGCCCCCAGGACAGGGGACATCAAGAGACCCAGTACTTC
TRBV21-1	.	.	TRBJ1-6	CASSNRDRPFYNSPLHF	TGTGCCAGCAGCAATCGGGACAGACCTTTCTATAATTCACCCCTCCACTTT
TRBV12-3/TRBV12-4	.	.	TRBJ1-5	CASSFGGSGNQPQHF	TGTGCCAGCAGTTTTGGAGGGTCTGGCAATCAGCCCCAGCATTTT
TRBV5-4	TRBD1	few	TRBJ1-6	CASSLARAGGADSPLHF	TGTGCCAGCAGCTTGGCCCGGGCAGGGGGCGCGGATTCACCCCTCCACTTT
TRBV7-2	TRBD2	.	TRBJ2-3	CASSTGTSGASTDTQYF	TGTGCCAGCAGCACTGGGACTAGCGGGGCTAGCACAGATACGCAGTATTTT
TRBV7-6	.	.	TRBJ1-6	CASSLEDGGNSPLHF	TGTGCCAGCAGCTTAGAGGACGGAGGAAATTCACCCCTCCACTTT
TRBV20-1	.	many	TRBJ2-5	CSASLKETQYF	TGCAGTGCTAGTCTCAAAGAGACCCAGTACTTC
TRBV16	.	.	TRBJ2-1	CASSPYTLKYNEQFF	TGTGCCAGCAGCCCGTATACCCTTAAATACAATGAGCAGTTCTTC
TRBV25-1	TRBD1	few	TRBJ2-7	CASSTGGNYEQYF	TGTGCCAGCAGTACAGGGGGCAACTACGAGCAGTACTTC
TRBV7-8	.	.	TRBJ1-5	CASPNQPQHF	TGTGCCAGCCCAAATCAGCCCCAGCATTTT